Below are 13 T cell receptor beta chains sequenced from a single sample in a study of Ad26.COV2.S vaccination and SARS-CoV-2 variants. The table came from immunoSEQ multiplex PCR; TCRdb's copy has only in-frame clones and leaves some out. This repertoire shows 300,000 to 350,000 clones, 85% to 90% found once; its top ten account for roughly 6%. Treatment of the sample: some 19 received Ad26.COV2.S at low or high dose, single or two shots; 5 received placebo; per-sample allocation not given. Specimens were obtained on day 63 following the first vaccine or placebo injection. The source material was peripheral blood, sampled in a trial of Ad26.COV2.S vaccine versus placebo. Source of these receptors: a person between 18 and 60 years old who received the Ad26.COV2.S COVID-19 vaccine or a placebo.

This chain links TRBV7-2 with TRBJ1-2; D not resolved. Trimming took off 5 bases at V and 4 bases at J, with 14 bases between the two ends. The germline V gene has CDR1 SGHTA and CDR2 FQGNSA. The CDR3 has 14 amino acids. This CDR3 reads CASSPLGGSYGYTF. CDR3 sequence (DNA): TGTGCCAGCAGCCCCTTAGGTGGGAGCTATGGCTACACCTTC.

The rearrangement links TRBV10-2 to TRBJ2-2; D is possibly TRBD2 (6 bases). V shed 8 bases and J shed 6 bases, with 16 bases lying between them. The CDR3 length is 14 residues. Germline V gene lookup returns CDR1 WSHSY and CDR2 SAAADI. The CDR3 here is CASRRERGPGELFF. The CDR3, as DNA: TGCGCCAGCCGGCGGGAACGCGGGCCCGGGGAGCTGTTTTTT.

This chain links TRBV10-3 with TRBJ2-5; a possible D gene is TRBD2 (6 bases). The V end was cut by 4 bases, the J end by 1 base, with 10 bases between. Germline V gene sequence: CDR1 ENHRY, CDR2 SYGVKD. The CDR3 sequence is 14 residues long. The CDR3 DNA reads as TGTGCCATCAGTGGTGGGAGGATCCAAGAGACCCAGTACTTC. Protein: CAISGGRIQETQYF.

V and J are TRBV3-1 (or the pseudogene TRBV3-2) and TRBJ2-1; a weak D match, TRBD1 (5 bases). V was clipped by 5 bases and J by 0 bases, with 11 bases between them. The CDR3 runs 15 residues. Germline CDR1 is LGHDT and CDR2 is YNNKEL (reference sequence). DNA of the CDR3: TGTGCCAGCAGCTATCAGGGTAGCTCCTACAATGAGCAGTTCTTC. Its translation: CASSYQGSSYNEQFF.

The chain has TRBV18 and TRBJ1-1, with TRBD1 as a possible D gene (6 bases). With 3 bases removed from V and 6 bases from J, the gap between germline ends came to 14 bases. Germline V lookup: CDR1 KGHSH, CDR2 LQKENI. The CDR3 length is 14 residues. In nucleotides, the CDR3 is TGTGCCAGCTCACCCCAAACAGGGATCGCTGAAGCTTTCTTT. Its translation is CASSPQTGIAEAFF.

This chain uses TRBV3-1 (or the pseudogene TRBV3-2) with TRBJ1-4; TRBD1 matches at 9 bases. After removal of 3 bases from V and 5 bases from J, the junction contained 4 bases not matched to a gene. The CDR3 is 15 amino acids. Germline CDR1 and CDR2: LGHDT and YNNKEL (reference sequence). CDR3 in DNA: TGTGCCAGCAGCCAGAGGACAGGGGCAAATGAAAAACTGTTTTTT. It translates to CASSQRTGANEKLFF.

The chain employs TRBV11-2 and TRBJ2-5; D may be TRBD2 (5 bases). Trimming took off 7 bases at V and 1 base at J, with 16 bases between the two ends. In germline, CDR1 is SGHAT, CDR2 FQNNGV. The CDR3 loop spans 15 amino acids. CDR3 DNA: TGTGCCAGCACTCCAGTGGGAGTGCCCCAAGAGACCCAGTACTTC. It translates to CASTPVGVPQETQYF. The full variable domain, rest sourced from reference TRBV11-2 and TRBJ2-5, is EAGVAQSPRYKIIEKRQSVAFWCNPISGHATLYWYQQILGQGPKLLIQFQNNGVVDDSQLPKDRFSAERLKGVDSTLKIQPAKLEDSAVYLCASTPVGVPQETQYFGPGTRLLVL.

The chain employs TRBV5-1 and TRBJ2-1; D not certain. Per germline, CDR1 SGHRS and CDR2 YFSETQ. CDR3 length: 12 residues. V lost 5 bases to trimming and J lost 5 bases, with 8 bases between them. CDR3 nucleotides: TGCGCCAGCAGGGATCTGAACAATGAGCAGTTCTTC. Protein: CASRDLNNEQFF.

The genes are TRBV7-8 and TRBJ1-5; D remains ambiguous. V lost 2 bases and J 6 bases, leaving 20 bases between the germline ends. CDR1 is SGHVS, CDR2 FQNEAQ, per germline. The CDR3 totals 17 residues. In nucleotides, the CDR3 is TGTGCCAGCAGCTTATTAGCCCCCCGGGCCTCGGGTCAGCCCCAGCATTTT. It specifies CASSLLAPRASGQPQHF.

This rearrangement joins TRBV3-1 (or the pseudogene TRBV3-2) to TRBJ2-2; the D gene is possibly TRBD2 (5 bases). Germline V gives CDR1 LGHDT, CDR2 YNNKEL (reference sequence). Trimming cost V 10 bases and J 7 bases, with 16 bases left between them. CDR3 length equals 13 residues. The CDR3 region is CATERVSGGELFF. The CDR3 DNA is TGTGCCACCGAGAGGGTTTCGGGCGGGGAGCTGTTTTTT.

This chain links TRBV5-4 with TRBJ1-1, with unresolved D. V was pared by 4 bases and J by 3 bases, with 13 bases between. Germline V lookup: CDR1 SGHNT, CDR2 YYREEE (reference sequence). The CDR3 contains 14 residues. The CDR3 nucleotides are TGTGCCAGCAGCCCATCCGACTGGGACACTGAAGCTTTCTTT. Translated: CASSPSDWDTEAFF.

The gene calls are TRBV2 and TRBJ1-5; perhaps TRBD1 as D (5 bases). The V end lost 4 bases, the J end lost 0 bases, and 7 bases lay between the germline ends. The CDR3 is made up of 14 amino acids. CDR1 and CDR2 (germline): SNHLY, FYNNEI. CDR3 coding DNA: TGTGCCAGCAGTGCAGGGACTAGCAATCAGCCCCAGCATTTT. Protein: CASSAGTSNQPQHF.

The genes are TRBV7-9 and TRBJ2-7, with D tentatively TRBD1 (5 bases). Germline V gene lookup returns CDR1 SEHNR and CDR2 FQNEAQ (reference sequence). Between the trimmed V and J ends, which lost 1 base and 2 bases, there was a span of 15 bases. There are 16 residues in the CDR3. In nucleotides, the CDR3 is TGTGCCAGCAGCTTAGGTGGTGGTGGCAGGGCCTACGAGCAGTACTTC. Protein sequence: CASSLGGGGRAYEQYF.